This TCR beta chain was retrieved from a study of blood T cell repertoires in COVID-19. As for the study in general: Material from acute and convalescent COVID-19 was sourced from the United States, Italy and Spain.

Profiling relied on immunoSEQ multiplex PCR, and the TCRdb table lists in-frame clones only, not all of them. The sample contains roughly 200,000 clones, about 87% of which appear only once. The CDR3 runs to 13 residues. V gave up 8 bases and J gave up 8 bases; unmatched junction bases: 2. The chain couples TRBV12-3 or TRBV12-4 to TRBJ2-1, with 14 bases lining up with TRBD2. The sequence was collected from a man in his fifties or sixties who had recovered from COVID-19. Sequenced: peripheral blood. The CDR3 region is CASGLAGGHEQFF. CDR3 nucleotide sequence: TGTGCCAGCGGACTAGCGGGGGGCCATGAGCAGTTCTTC.